Sequencing of this TCR beta chain was carried out in a study of cytomegalovirus exposure and HLA in healthy donors. Per the germline V gene, CDR1 is SQVTM and CDR2 is ANQGSEA. The CDR3 runs to 15 residues. Trimming shortened V by 3 bases and J by 1 base, and 16 bases separated the two germline ends. Whole-study results and caveats: Donors were assumed by presence/absence analyses to have roughly uniform sequencing depth. TRBV6-2, TRBV6-3 and other indistinguishable V segments were excluded.

PCR involved 60 Vbeta and 13 Jbeta primers. Some clones are missing from TCRdb's copy, which holds only in-frame ones; the method was immunoSEQ multiplex PCR. This table holds 150,000 to 200,000 clones, 60% to 85% found once. In the case of this clone: Its antigen is as yet unknown.

This sequence originates from a man aged 25 to 40 in good health and CMV-seropositive. Sequenced material: PBMCs. V gene TRBV29-1 combines with J gene TRBJ2-7; D is possibly TRBD1 (5 bases). The CDR3 loop is CSVEGRRQGSYEQYF. The CDR3 nucleotides read TGCAGCGTTGAGGGTAGGCGGCAGGGTTCCTACGAGCAGTACTTC.